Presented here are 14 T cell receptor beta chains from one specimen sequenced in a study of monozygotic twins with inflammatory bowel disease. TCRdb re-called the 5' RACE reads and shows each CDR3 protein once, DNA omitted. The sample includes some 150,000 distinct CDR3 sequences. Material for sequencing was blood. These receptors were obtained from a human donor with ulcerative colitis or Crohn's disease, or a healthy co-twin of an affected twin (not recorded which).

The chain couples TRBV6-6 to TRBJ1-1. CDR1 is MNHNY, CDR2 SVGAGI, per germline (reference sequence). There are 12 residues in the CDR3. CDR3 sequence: CASSFTQGPAFF.

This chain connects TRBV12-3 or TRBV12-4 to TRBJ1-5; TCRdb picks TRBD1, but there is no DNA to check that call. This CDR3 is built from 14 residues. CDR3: CASSNRGPGFPQHF.

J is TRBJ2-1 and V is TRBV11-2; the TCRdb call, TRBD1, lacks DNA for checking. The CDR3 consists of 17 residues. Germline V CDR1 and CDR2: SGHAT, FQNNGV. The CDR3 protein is CASSFRQRLSSYNEQFF.

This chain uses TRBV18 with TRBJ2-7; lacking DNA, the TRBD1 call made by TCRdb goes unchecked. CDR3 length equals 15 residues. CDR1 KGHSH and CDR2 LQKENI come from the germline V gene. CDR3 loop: CASSPIPGQGYEQYF. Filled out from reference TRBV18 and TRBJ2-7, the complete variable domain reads NAGVMQNPRHLVRRRGQEARLRCSPMKGHSHVYWYRQLPEEGLKFMVYLQKENIIDESGMPKERFSAEFPKEGPSILRIQQVVRGDSAAYFCASSPIPGQGYEQYFGPGTRLTVT.

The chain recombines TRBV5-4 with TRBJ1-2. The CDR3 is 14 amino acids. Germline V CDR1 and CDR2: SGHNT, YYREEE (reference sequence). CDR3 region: CASSTGPPNYGYTF.

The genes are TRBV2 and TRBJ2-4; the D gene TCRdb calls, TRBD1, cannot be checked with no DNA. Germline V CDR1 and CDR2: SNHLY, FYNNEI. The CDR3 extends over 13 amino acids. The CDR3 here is CASSQDRGNMQYF.

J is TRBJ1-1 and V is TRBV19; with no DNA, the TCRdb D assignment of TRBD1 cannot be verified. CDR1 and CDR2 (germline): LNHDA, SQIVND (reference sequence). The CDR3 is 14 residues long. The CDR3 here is CASSLFSGQPEAFF.

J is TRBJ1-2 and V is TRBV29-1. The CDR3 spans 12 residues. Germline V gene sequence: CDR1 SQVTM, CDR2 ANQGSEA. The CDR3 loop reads CSAQVGFYGYTF.

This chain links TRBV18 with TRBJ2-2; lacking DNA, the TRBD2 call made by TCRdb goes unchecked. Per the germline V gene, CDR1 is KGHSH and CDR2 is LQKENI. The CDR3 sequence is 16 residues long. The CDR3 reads CASSPPRDLTTGELFF.

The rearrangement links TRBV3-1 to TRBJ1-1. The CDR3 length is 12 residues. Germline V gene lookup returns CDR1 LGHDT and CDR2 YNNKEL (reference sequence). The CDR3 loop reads CASSRRDTEAFF.

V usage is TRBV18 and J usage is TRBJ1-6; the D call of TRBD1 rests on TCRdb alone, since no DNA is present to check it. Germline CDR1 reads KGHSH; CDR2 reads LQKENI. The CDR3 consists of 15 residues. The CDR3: CASSLQGVDNSPLHF.

The CDR3 is CASSLAGGGNEKLFF. The gene calls are TRBV11-2 and TRBJ1-4; as DNA is missing, the TRBD1 call by TCRdb cannot be tested. Germline lookup yields CDR1 SGHAT and CDR2 FQNNGV. The CDR3 loop spans 15 amino acids.

Here the CDR3 reads CASSPGGVGPNQPQHF. The chain couples TRBV28 to TRBJ1-5; TCRdb proposes TRBD1, but this gene call is untestable without DNA. There are 16 residues in the CDR3. The germline V gene encodes CDR1 MDHEN and CDR2 SYDVKM.

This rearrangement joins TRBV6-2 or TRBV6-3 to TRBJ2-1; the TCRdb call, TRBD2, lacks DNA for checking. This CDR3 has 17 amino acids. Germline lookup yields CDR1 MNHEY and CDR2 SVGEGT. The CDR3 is CASSRGPTSGGGGEQFF.